This is a list of T cell receptor beta chains from one sample in a study of T cell changes during pregnancy in multiple sclerosis. Produced via immunoSEQ multiplex PCR; TCRdb's table is partial and in-frame only. The table lists about 15,000 clones, about 86% of them singletons. Sequencing was performed on CD8+ T cells from peripheral blood mononuclear cells, taken in the first trimester of pregnancy. The receptors come from a female donor with multiple sclerosis, enrolled in a pregnancy study. The CDR3 runs from the conserved cysteine through the conserved F or W. Each record gives: clone size, V gene, J gene, D gene, CDR3 protein, CDR3 DNA. The D gene is left open where the match is weak. Clone size, where shown, is once, few, many, or a class for clones that have expanded.

-	TRBV7-6	TRBJ2-3	TRBD2	CASSSSGTSGGTDTQYF	TGTGCCAGCAGCTCGTCGGGGACTAGCGGGGGCACAGATACGCAGTATTTT
once	TRBV5-1	TRBJ2-5	TRBD2	CASSSGLASNKKETQYF	TGCGCCAGCAGCTCGGGACTAGCGAGTAACAAGAAGGAGACCCAGTACTTC
-	TRBV9	TRBJ2-7	TRBD1	CASSASGTGFKQYF	TGTGCCAGCAGCGCCTCCGGGACAGGGTTTAAGCAGTACTTC
-	TRBV27	TRBJ2-7	TRBD1	CASSPRAGGNEQYF	TGTGCCAGCAGTCCGCGGGCAGGGGGAAACGAGCAGTACTTC
-	TRBV4-1	TRBJ2-7	-	CASSQAPGVGNEQYF	TGCGCCAGCAGCCAAGCCCCAGGGGTGGGGAACGAGCAGTACTTC
-	TRBV28	TRBJ2-2	TRBD1	CASSWTGETGELFF	TGTGCCAGCAGTTGGACAGGGGAAACCGGGGAGCTGTTTTTT
-	TRBV7-9	TRBJ2-1	-	CASSLAFREEQFF	TGTGCCAGCAGCTTAGCCTTCCGGGAGGAGCAGTTCTTC
-	TRBV9	TRBJ2-2	-	CASSVEGGTGELFF	TGTGCCAGCAGCGTAGAAGGGGGTACCGGGGAGCTGTTTTTT
-	TRBV10-3	TRBJ1-2	-	CAISESFGREKGYTF	TGTGCCATCAGTGAGTCATTCGGGAGGGAGAAGGGCTACACCTTC
-	TRBV4-1	TRBJ1-1	TRBD1	CASSQHRGAEAFF	TGCGCCAGCAGCCAACACAGGGGTGCTGAAGCTTTCTTT
-	TRBV27	TRBJ1-5	-	CASSVRGGGRNQPQHF	TGTGCCAGCAGCGTAAGGGGGGGAGGGAGGAATCAGCCCCAGCATTTT
once	TRBV7-8	TRBJ2-2	TRBD2	CASSSSGGDTGELFF	TGTGCCAGCAGCTCTAGCGGGGGAGACACCGGGGAGCTGTTTTTT
-	TRBV11-2	TRBJ1-4	-	CASSFLRGYATNEKLFF	TGTGCCAGCAGCTTCCTCCGGGGGTATGCAACTAATGAAAAACTGTTTTTT
-	TRBV5-6	TRBJ1-2	TRBD1	CASSLGQGLNYGYTF	TGTGCCAGCAGCCTAGGACAGGGTTTGAACTATGGCTACACCTTC
once	TRBV6-4	TRBJ2-7	-	CASRVQRPRGVRSYEQYF	TGTGCCAGCAGAGTCCAACGACCCCGCGGGGTTAGGTCCTACGAGCAGTACTTC
-	TRBV5-1	TRBJ1-1	-	CASGQKGYTEAFF	TGCGCCAGCGGACAGAAGGGCTACACTGAAGCTTTCTTT
-	TRBV27	TRBJ1-1	TRBD1	CASKTGGTEAFF	TGTGCCAGCAAGACAGGGGGCACTGAAGCTTTCTTT
-	TRBV4-2	TRBJ2-2	-	CASSPTEGNTGELFF	TGTGCCAGCAGCCCTACAGAGGGGAACACCGGGGAGCTGTTTTTT
-	TRBV19	TRBJ1-1	-	CASSTGGAATEAFF	TGTGCCAGCTCAACGGGGGGGGCGGCCACTGAAGCTTTCTTT
-	TRBV6-1	TRBJ1-1	-	CASSEALRGKYEAFF	TGTGCCAGCAGTGAAGCGCTGCGGGGGAAATATGAAGCTTTCTTT
few	TRBV28	TRBJ2-2	-	CASSQYTGELFF	TGTGCCAGCAGCCAATACACCGGGGAGCTGTTTTTT
-	TRBV11-2	TRBJ2-2	TRBD1	CASSTGTGNTGELFF	TGTGCCAGCAGCACCGGGACAGGGAACACCGGGGAGCTGTTTTTT
-	TRBV15	TRBJ2-1	-	CATGHFLSNEQFF	TGTGCCACCGGTCATTTCTTGAGCAATGAGCAGTTCTTC
-	TRBV28	TRBJ2-7	TRBD2	CASSPGLGPYEQYF	TGTGCCAGCAGTCCGGGACTAGGGCCCTACGAGCAGTACTTC
-	TRBV12-1	TRBJ1-1	-	CASSFGAISAFF	TGTGCCAGCAGCTTTGGGGCGATTTCAGCTTTCTTT
-	TRBV6-4	TRBJ2-3	-	CASSDTGEVDTQYF	TGTGCCAGCAGTGATACGGGGGAAGTAGATACGCAGTATTTT
-	TRBV2	TRBJ1-4	-	CASVGRQLFF	TGTGCCAGTGTCGGGAGGCAACTGTTTTTT
-	TRBV15	TRBJ2-1	-	CATSRVGVEYNEQFF	TGTGCCACCAGCAGAGTAGGAGTTGAGTACAATGAGCAGTTCTTC
-	TRBV5-1	TRBJ2-7	TRBD1	CASSLKSEDRGRNEQYF	TGCGCCAGCAGCTTGAAAAGTGAGGACAGGGGGCGCAACGAGCAGTACTTC
-	TRBV30	TRBJ2-7	TRBD2	CAWSTSSGGYEQYF	TGTGCCTGGAGTACTTCAAGCGGGGGCTACGAGCAGTACTTC
-	TRBV5-1	TRBJ1-6	-	CASSSRQNWNSPLHF	TGCGCCAGCAGCAGTCGACAGAATTGGAATTCACCCCTCCACTTT
-	TRBV28	TRBJ2-1	-	CASSKHRVVDEQFF	TGTGCCAGCAGCAAACACAGGGTGGTTGATGAGCAGTTCTTC
few	TRBV7-9	TRBJ1-1	TRBD1	CASSLQGAEAFF	TGTGCCAGCAGCTTACAGGGGGCGGAAGCTTTCTTT
once	TRBV7-7	TRBJ2-5	-	CASTQTGSGEETQYF	TGTGCCAGCACCCAGACCGGCTCAGGCGAAGAGACCCAGTACTTC
-	TRBV30	TRBJ2-3	TRBD2	CAWSLLAGGSDTQYF	TGTGCCTGGAGCCTTCTAGCGGGAGGATCAGATACGCAGTATTTT
once	TRBV5-4	TRBJ2-7	-	CASSLEGDYEQYF	TGTGCCAGCAGCTTGGAGGGGGACTACGAGCAGTACTTC
-	TRBV7-8	TRBJ1-1	-	CASSLGTANTEAFF	TGTGCCAGCAGCTTAGGGACAGCGAACACTGAAGCTTTCTTT
-	TRBV5-6	TRBJ2-7	TRBD1	CASSTGTGAYEQYF	TGTGCCAGCAGCACCGGGACAGGGGCCTACGAGCAGTACTTC
once	TRBV5-6	TRBJ2-1	-	CASSPAVSYNEQFF	TGTGCCAGCAGCCCCGCAGTCTCCTACAATGAGCAGTTCTTC
once	TRBV5-1	TRBJ2-3	-	CASSLGGDWSTDTQYF	TGCGCCAGCAGCTTGGGCGGGGATTGGAGCACAGATACGCAGTATTTT
-	TRBV5-4	TRBJ1-6	TRBD1	CASSLRTGRNSPLHF	TGTGCCAGCAGCTTGAGGACAGGGAGAAATTCACCCCTCCACTTT
-	TRBV7-8	TRBJ2-1	TRBD2	CASILGSGGYNEQFF	TGTGCCAGCATCTTGGGTAGCGGGGGGTACAATGAGCAGTTCTTC